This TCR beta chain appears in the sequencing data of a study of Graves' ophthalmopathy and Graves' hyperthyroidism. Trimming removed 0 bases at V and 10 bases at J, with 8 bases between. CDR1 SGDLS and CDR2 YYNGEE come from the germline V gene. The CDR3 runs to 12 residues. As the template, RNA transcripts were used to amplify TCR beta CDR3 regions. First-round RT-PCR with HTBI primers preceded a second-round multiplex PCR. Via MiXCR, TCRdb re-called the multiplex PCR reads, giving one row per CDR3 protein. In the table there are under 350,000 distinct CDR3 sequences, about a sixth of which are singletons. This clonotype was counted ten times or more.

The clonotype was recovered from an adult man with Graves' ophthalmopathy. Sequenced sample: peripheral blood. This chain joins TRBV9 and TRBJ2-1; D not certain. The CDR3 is CASSVGKGEQFF. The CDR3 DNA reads TGTGCCAGCAGCGTAGGGAAGGGAGAGCAGTTCTTC.